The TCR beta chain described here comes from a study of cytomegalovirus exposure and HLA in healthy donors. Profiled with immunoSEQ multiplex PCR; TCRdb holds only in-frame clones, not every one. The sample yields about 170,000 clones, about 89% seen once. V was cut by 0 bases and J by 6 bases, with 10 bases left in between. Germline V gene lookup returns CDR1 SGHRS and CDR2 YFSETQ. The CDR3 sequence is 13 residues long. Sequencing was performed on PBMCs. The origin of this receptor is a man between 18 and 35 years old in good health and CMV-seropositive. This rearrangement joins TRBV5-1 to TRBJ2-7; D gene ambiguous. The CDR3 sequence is CASSLAGSPEQYF. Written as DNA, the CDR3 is TGCGCCAGCAGCTTGGCCGGTAGCCCCGAGCAGTACTTC.